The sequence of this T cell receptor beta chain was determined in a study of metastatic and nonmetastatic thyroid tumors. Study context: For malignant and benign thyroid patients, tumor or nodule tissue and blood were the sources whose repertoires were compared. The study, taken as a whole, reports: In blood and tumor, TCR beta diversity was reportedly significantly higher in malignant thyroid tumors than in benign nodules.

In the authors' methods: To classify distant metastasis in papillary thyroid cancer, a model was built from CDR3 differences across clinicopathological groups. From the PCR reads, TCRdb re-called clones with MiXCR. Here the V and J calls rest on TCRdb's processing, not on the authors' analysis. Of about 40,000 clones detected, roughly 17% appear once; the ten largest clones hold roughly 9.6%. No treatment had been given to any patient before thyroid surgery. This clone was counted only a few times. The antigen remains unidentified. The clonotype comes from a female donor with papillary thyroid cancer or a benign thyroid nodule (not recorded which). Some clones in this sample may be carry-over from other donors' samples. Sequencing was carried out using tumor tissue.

The CDR3 nucleotides are TGTGCCAGCAGTCGGTGGTTCCCCCCGGCGCAGCAGTACTTC. Translating gives CASSRWFPPAQQYF. The genes are TRBV12-3 or TRBV12-4 and TRBJ2-7; D is ambiguous. The CDR3 is 14 residues long. V lost 5 bases to trimming and J lost 8 bases, with 19 bases between them.